This T cell receptor beta chain was profiled in a study of neurological immune-mediated disorders. TCRdb redid the calling of the 5' RACE reads with MiXCR, one entry per CDR3 protein. The sample has around 47,000 distinct CDR3 sequences; around a fifth are singletons. Ten or more counts support this clonotype. The time point here: technical triplicate 3. Input material: PBMCs. The TCR was taken from a man between 60 and 75 years old with HTLV-1-associated myelopathy (HAM/TSP).

In DNA, the CDR3 is TGCGCCAGCAGCCAAAGAGGAGGGGACCGATACAATGAGCAGTTCTTC. Residues: CASSQRGGDRYNEQFF. The chain employs TRBV4-1 and TRBJ2-1; maybe TRBD2 (6 bases). V lost 2 bases, J lost 4 bases, and 15 bases lay in between. The germline V gene has CDR1 MGHRA and CDR2 YSYEKL. The CDR3 totals 16 residues.